This entry lists 13 T cell receptor beta chains sequenced from one sample in a study of the immune and genomic landscape of osteosarcoma. Profiled with immunoSEQ multiplex PCR; TCRdb holds only in-frame clones, not every one. This sample has roughly 5,000 clones, with around 71% found just once. Poor-prognosis osteosarcoma patients supplied post-treatment primary, local recurrence and metastasis tumor specimens. The sample consisted of osteosarcoma tumor tissue from the femur. Every receptor here comes from a human donor with osteosarcoma.

This clone rates as medium-sized. The rearrangement joins TRBV29-1 to TRBJ2-1, with 10 bases aligning to TRBD1. The germline V gene encodes CDR1 SQVTM and CDR2 ANQGSEA. V was pared by 6 bases and J by 4 bases, with 6 bases of the junction left unmatched. CDR3 length: 14 residues. Here the CDR3 DNA reads TGCAGCGTGGACCGGGACAGGGGTTACAATGAGCAGTTCTTC. This sequence encodes CSVDRDRGYNEQFF.

The chain carries TRBV4-1 and TRBJ1-2, with TRBD1 matching over 12 bases. The junction had 4 bases not matched to a gene; V was cut back by 3 bases and J by 8 bases. Germline V gives CDR1 MGHRA, CDR2 YSYEKL. The CDR3 extends over 14 amino acids. The CDR3 DNA sequence: TGCGCCAGCAGCCAGGGACAGGGGGCATACGGCTACACCTTC. Its translation: CASSQGQGAYGYTF.

Written as DNA, the CDR3 is TGTGCCAGTAGTAGAGCGCTTTCCACAGATACGCAGTATTTT. The encoded protein is CASSRALSTDTQYF. The V gene is TRBV19, the J gene TRBJ2-3; D gene unclear. V lost 4 bases and J 2 bases, leaving 10 bases between the germline ends. The CDR3 spans 14 residues. CDR1 is LNHDA and CDR2 is SQIVND in the germline V gene (reference sequence).

This clone was picked up a small number of times. V usage is TRBV14 and J usage is TRBJ2-2; D possibly corresponds to TRBD2 (5 bases). Germline V gene sequence: CDR1 SGHDN, CDR2 FVKESK. Trimming took 0 bases from V and 5 from J, leaving 13 bases between them. This CDR3 region has 16 residues. CDR3 sequence (DNA): TGTGCCAGCAGCCAAGATCCGGGGTTGGAGACCGGGGAGCTGTTTTTT. Translating it yields CASSQDPGLETGELFF. The entire variable domain, with the rest obtained from reference TRBV14 and TRBJ2-2, is as follows: EAGVTQFPSHSVIEKGQTVTLRCDPISGHDNLYWYRRVMGKEIKFLLHFVKESKQDESGMPNNRFLAERTGGTYSTLKVQPAELEDSGVYFCASSQDPGLETGELFFGEGSRLTVL.

The chain employs TRBV2 and TRBJ1-2; 8 bases agree with TRBD1. There are 14 residues in the CDR3. With V trimmed by 6 bases and J by 8 bases, 11 bases remained unmatched. CDR1 and CDR2 (germline): SNHLY, FYNNEI. DNA of the CDR3: TGTGCCAGCAGCCCCGGGACAGGCGTTCGGGGCTACACCTTC. Protein: CASSPGTGVRGYTF. The entire variable domain, with the rest obtained from reference TRBV2 and TRBJ1-2, is as follows: EPEVTQTPSHQVTQMGQEVILRCVPISNHLYFYWYRQILGQKVEFLVSFYNNEISEKSEIFDDQFSVERPDGSNFTLKIRSTKLEDSAMYFCASSPGTGVRGYTFGSGTRLTVV.

The chain combines TRBV19 with TRBJ1-4; D unclear. The CDR3 contains 14 residues. V was pared by 3 bases and J by 0 bases, with 5 bases between. Germline V gene lookup returns CDR1 LNHDA and CDR2 SQIVND (reference sequence). The CDR3 region has the DNA TGTGCCAGTAGTATCTCCACAACTAATGAAAAACTGTTTTTT. It encodes CASSISTTNEKLFF.

The chain is built from TRBV28 and TRBJ1-4; no clear D. Germline V gives CDR1 MDHEN, CDR2 SYDVKM. V was cut by 10 bases and J by 8 bases, with 29 bases left in between. The CDR3 extends over 17 amino acids. CDR3 sequence reads: CATKLSSMRASIEKLFF. For the CDR3, the DNA is TGTGCCACCAAACTAAGTTCAATGCGGGCCTCTATCGAAAAACTGTTTTTT.

This clone was counted between two and nine times. The chain links TRBV7-8 to TRBJ1-5; no definite D call. Trimming shortened V by 7 bases and J by 0 bases, and 10 bases separated the two germline ends. The CDR3 is 14 residues long. Germline loops: CDR1 SGHVS, CDR2 FQNEAQ. The CDR3 DNA follows: TGTGCCAGCAAAGGCCCAAATAGCAATCAGCCCCAGCATTTT. The encoded protein is CASKGPNSNQPQHF.

The J gene is TRBJ1-1, the V gene TRBV11-2, with a weak D call TRBD1 (5 bases). V was trimmed by 1 base and J by 6 bases, leaving 12 bases between them. This CDR3 region has 14 residues. Germline V lookup: CDR1 SGHAT, CDR2 FQNNGV. The CDR3 protein is CASSLAAGGAEAFF. The CDR3 DNA reads as TGTGCCAGCAGCTTAGCGGCCGGGGGAGCTGAAGCTTTCTTT.

The V gene is TRBV10-3, the J gene TRBJ2-1; TRBD1 aligns across 8 bases. V lost 5 bases to trimming and J lost 2 bases; unmatched junction nucleotides: 17. Germline V gene lookup returns CDR1 ENHRY and CDR2 SYGVKD. This CDR3 is 19 amino acids long. CDR3 nucleotides: TGTGCCATCAGTACCCGACAGGGGCTTTATGGTTCAACCTACAATGAGCAGTTCTTC. It specifies CAISTRQGLYGSTYNEQFF.

The chain carries TRBV5-1 and TRBJ2-6; no clear D gene. The V gene's germline CDR1 is SGHRS and CDR2 YFSETQ. The ends were cut back, 0 bases at V and 0 bases at J, with 7 bases in the middle. The CDR3 totals 16 residues. In DNA form, the CDR3 reads TGCGCCAGCAGCTTGGAAGGGTCCTCTGGGGCCAACGTCCTGACTTTC. Amino acid sequence: CASSLEGSSGANVLTF.

The chain has TRBV5-4 and TRBJ1-5; no reliable D call. The V gene lost 2 bases and the J gene lost 0 bases, with 9 bases spanning the gap. CDR1 and CDR2 from the germline V gene are SGHNT and YYREEE (reference sequence). There are 15 residues in the CDR3. CDR3 loop: CASSFRPDSNQPQHF. CDR3 DNA: TGTGCCAGCAGCTTTCGGCCGGATAGCAATCAGCCCCAGCATTTT.

A few counts support this clone. The chain uses TRBV30 and TRBJ1-2; D is unresolved. The ends were cut back, 2 bases at V and 7 bases at J, with 11 bases in the middle. This CDR3 has 12 amino acids. Germline V gene lookup returns CDR1 GTSNPN and CDR2 SVGIG (reference sequence). In nucleotides, the CDR3 is TGTGCCTGGAGTAGTCAGGCGGGTGGCTACACCTTC. This sequence encodes CAWSSQAGGYTF.